The TCR beta chain described here comes from a study of vaccination effects on CD4 cells after COVID-19. Overall study context: ViraFEST used viral peptide pools to expand antigen-specific CD4+ T cells before sequencing.

Data came from immunoSEQ multiplex PCR; TCRdb stores just in-frame clones and leaves some out. The repertoire holds roughly 30,000 clones, roughly 74% seen once, with 15% in the top ten. Points on this clone: Its antigen is not known.

Study-level findings and limits: Long after vaccination, the clones induced by infection and by vaccine shrank markedly in size. No early post-infection timepoints were available in the study, which also included few convalescent patients.

Losses at the gene ends were 1 base for V and 2 bases for J; bases not matched to a gene: 3. The CDR3 loop spans 16 amino acids. The V gene's germline CDR1 is SGHVS and CDR2 FQNEAQ. Following culture for about ten days, CD4+ T cells were isolated. Participants were given two doses of BNT162b2 or mRNA-1273 vaccine. Recipients of the vaccine had no prior SARS-CoV-2 infection and negative nucleocapsid antibodies. The chain combines TRBV7-8 with TRBJ2-7; 12 positions agree with TRBD2. Source: CD4+ T cells from PBMCs cultured without peptide, taken after COVID-19 vaccination. This receptor was identified in a human donor who received a COVID-19 vaccine. The CDR3: CASSLGGLAGTYEQYF. The CDR3 DNA follows: TGTGCCAGCAGCTTAGGGGGACTAGCGGGTACCTACGAGCAGTACTTC.